The 26 T cell receptor beta chains below all came from one sample that was sequenced in a study of CD8+ T cells in alopecia areata. Extraction of RNA preceded its reverse transcription into cDNA, which served as the sequencing template. The table came from immunoSEQ multiplex PCR; TCRdb's copy has only in-frame clones and leaves some out. The table records 150,000 or so clones, approximately 50% of them present only once. Sequencing was carried out using CD4+ T cells sorted from blood. The source of these receptors is a human donor with alopecia areata.

The V and J genes are TRBV28 and TRBJ2-5; no definite D call. Trimming took off 7 bases at V and 1 base at J, with 22 bases between the two ends. This CDR3 contains 17 residues. Per germline, CDR1 MDHEN and CDR2 SYDVKM. The CDR3 spells CASKPWVAQSTQETQYF. The CDR3 DNA is TGTGCCAGCAAGCCGTGGGTCGCACAAAGCACCCAAGAGACCCAGTACTTC.

This clone was counted a few times. The V gene is TRBV10-3, the J gene TRBJ2-7, with 7 bases aligning to TRBD2. The trim removed 6 bases at V and 5 bases at J, leaving 10 bases unmatched. CDR3 size: 14 residues. Germline CDR1 is ENHRY and CDR2 is SYGVKD. The CDR3 loop is CAIRPLGGANEQYF. The CDR3 bases are TGTGCCATCAGACCCCTGGGAGGGGCCAACGAGCAGTACTTC.

V usage is TRBV5-4 and J usage is TRBJ2-6; perhaps TRBD1 as D (6 bases). Trimming pared 1 base from V and 2 bases from J, leaving 10 bases between. The germline V gene encodes CDR1 SGHNT and CDR2 YYREEE (reference sequence). The CDR3 extends over 16 amino acids. CDR3 sequence: CASSLSGGAGANVLTF. The CDR3 bases are TGTGCCAGCAGCTTGAGTGGGGGCGCTGGGGCCAACGTCCTGACTTTC.

V gene TRBV6-6 combines with J gene TRBJ2-7, with no clear D. Germline CDR1 MNHNY, CDR2 SVGAGI (reference sequence). V dropped 1 base and J dropped 3 bases, with 4 bases sitting between them. The CDR3 has 12 residues. The CDR3, as DNA: TGTGCCAGCAGTTACTGGGGCTACGAGCAGTACTTC. This codes for CASSYWGYEQYF.

The chain recombines TRBV6-5 with TRBJ2-1; TRBD2 agrees at 10 bases. The CDR3 extends over 15 amino acids. The J segment lost 6 bases and the V segment lost 2 bases, leaving 4 bases of the junction unmatched. Germline assignment: CDR1 MNHEY and CDR2 SVGAGI. The CDR3 DNA reads TGTGCCAGCAGTTACCTAGCGGGGGCAATCAATGAGCAGTTCTTC. As protein: CASSYLAGAINEQFF.

The V gene is TRBV5-1, the J gene TRBJ2-1; the match to TRBD2 covers 7 bases. The CDR3 consists of 16 residues. Germline V CDR1 and CDR2: SGHRS, YFSETQ. The trim removed 1 base at V and 6 bases at J, leaving 10 bases unmatched. In DNA form, the CDR3 reads TGCGCCAGCAGCTTGAACAGCGGACTAGGAGTCAATGAGCAGTTCTTC. It translates to CASSLNSGLGVNEQFF.

This clone was detected only a few times. The V and J genes are TRBV2 and TRBJ1-1; D is undetermined. V lost 3 bases and J lost 1, with 6 bases in between. The CDR3 contains 13 residues. Germline V lookup: CDR1 SNHLY, CDR2 FYNNEI. The CDR3 nucleotides read TGTGCCAGCAGTGAGCATGAGAACACTGAAGCTTTCTTT. Amino acid sequence: CASSEHENTEAFF.

The chain recombines TRBV2 with TRBJ2-5; possibly TRBD1 for D (6 bases). V dropped 8 bases and J dropped 3 bases, with 10 bases sitting between them. From germline, CDR1 is SNHLY and CDR2 FYNNEI. This CDR3 comprises 12 residues. CDR3 nucleotides: TGTGCCAGCGTGCCAGGGGAAGAGACCCAGTACTTC. Translated, it gives CASVPGEETQYF. Looking up the rest from reference TRBV2 and TRBJ2-5 gives the full variable domain: EPEVTQTPSHQVTQMGQEVILRCVPISNHLYFYWYRQILGQKVEFLVSFYNNEISEKSEIFDDQFSVERPDGSNFTLKIRSTKLEDSAMYFCASVPGEETQYFGPGTRLLVL.

The chain recombines TRBV11-2 with TRBJ2-1, with TRBD2 matching over 9 bases. The CDR3 runs to 15 residues. Germline-derived CDR1 and CDR2 are SGHAT and FQNNGV. Germline trimming cut 5 bases from V and 8 bases from J; bases unmatched to any gene: 10. The DNA of the CDR3 is TGTGCCAGCAGCCTCCAGACTAGCGGTTTCGATGAGCAGTTCTTC. It translates to CASSLQTSGFDEQFF.

The J gene is TRBJ2-1, the V gene TRBV28, with 8 bases identical to TRBD1. There are 14 residues in the CDR3. The V gene end was trimmed by 6 bases and the J gene end by 12 bases; junction bases not matched to a gene: 13. Per germline, CDR1 MDHEN and CDR2 SYDVKM. CDR3 bases: TGTGCCAGCAGCTACGACAGGGGTATATTCGGGCAGTTCTTC. As protein: CASSYDRGIFGQFF.

This chain uses TRBV27 with TRBJ2-7, with unresolved D. V was cut by 4 bases and J by 1 base, with 8 bases left in between. The germline gives CDR1 MNHEY, CDR2 SMNVEV (reference sequence). The CDR3 consists of 13 residues. The chain's CDR3 is CASSWGKSYEQYF. For the CDR3, the DNA is TGTGCCAGCAGTTGGGGAAAGTCCTACGAGCAGTACTTC.

The chain links TRBV27 to TRBJ1-1, with TRBD1 identical over 9 bases. V was pared by 4 bases and J by 5 bases, with 5 bases of the junction left unmatched. Germline lookup yields CDR1 MNHEY and CDR2 SMNVEV (reference sequence). This CDR3 has 14 residues. As DNA, the CDR3 is TGTGCCAGCAGTTACAGGGGGCGCCGGACTGAAGCTTTCTTT. Amino acid sequence: CASSYRGRRTEAFF.

V gene TRBV28 combines with J gene TRBJ2-5; the match to TRBD2 covers 7 bases. The CDR3 consists of 15 residues. V was pared by 3 bases and J by 6 bases, with 10 bases of the junction left unmatched. From germline, CDR1 is MDHEN and CDR2 SYDVKM. As DNA, the CDR3 is TGTGCCAGCAGTTTCGTTGCGGGAGTAGCAAAGACCCAGTACTTC. Protein sequence: CASSFVAGVAKTQYF. Filled out from reference TRBV28 and TRBJ2-5, the complete variable domain reads DVKVTQSSRYLVKRTGEKVFLECVQDMDHENMFWYRQDPGLGLRLIYFSYDVKMKEKGDIPEGYSVSREKKERFSLILESASTNQTSMYLCASSFVAGVAKTQYFGPGTRLLVL.

A few counts support this clone. The J gene is TRBJ1-2, the V gene TRBV9; weak D call: TRBD1 (6 bases). Germline assignment: CDR1 SGDLS and CDR2 YYNGEE. Trimming stripped 0 bases from V and 8 bases from J, with 17 bases between. The CDR3 is 15 residues long. CDR3 nucleotides: TGTGCCAGCAGCGTAGGGTCAGGGGCTAAAGGAGGCTACACCTTC. Its protein is CASSVGSGAKGGYTF. Complete variable domain (other parts from reference TRBV9 and TRBJ1-2): DSGVTQTPKHLITATGQRVTLRCSPRSGDLSVYWYQQSLDQGLQFLIQYYNGEERAKGNILERFSAQQFPDLHSELNLSSLELGDSALYFCASSVGSGAKGGYTFGSGTRLTVV.

The chain combines TRBV10-3 with TRBJ2-7; TRBD1 agrees at 9 bases. Germline CDR1 is ENHRY and CDR2 is SYGVKD. This CDR3 comprises 13 residues. V lost 6 bases, J lost 2 bases, and 2 bases stayed unmatched. CDR3 sequence reads: CAIRGTGPYEQYF. CDR3 DNA: TGTGCCATCAGAGGGACAGGGCCCTACGAGCAGTACTTC.

The rearrangement links TRBV30 to TRBJ2-6, with a possible D match to TRBD2 (5 bases). The CDR3 loop spans 12 amino acids. V shed 8 bases and J shed 4 bases, with 9 bases lying between them. Germline values: CDR1 GTSNPN, CDR2 SVGIG (reference sequence). DNA of the CDR3: TGTGCCCGGGATGGCGGGGCCAACGTCCTGACTTTC. Protein sequence: CARDGGANVLTF.

A few counts support this clone. This chain joins TRBV5-1 and TRBJ2-4; tentative D call: TRBD2 (7 bases). CDR3 length: 14 amino acids. V was trimmed by 2 bases and J by 5 bases, leaving 11 bases between them. Germline assignment: CDR1 SGHRS and CDR2 YFSETQ. CDR3 region: CASSFGGPENIQYF. Written as DNA, the CDR3 is TGCGCCAGCAGCTTCGGGGGGCCCGAAAACATTCAGTACTTC.

This clone was seen just once. The chain combines TRBV5-1 with TRBJ2-7, with D hard to call. There are 13 residues in the CDR3. Germline loops: CDR1 SGHRS, CDR2 YFSETQ. Trimming took off 6 bases at V and 2 bases at J, with 12 bases between the two ends. As DNA, the CDR3 is TGCGCCAGCAATTTTGACGGAACCTACGAGCAGTACTTC. This gives the protein CASNFDGTYEQYF.

The chain recombines TRBV2 with TRBJ2-1, with 7 bases aligning to TRBD1. The germline V gene has CDR1 SNHLY and CDR2 FYNNEI. The CDR3 has 13 residues. Germline trimming cut 8 bases from V and 9 bases from J; bases unmatched to any gene: 10. CDR3 sequence (DNA): TGTGCCAGCTTCCGAGGGGGCTTGGGTGAGCAGTTCTTC. Its translation is CASFRGGLGEQFF.

The table lists this clone with many counts. The CDR3 here is CASSPNIRDNFQETQYF. The CDR3 nucleotides are TGCGCCAGCAGCCCTAATATCCGGGACAACTTCCAAGAGACCCAGTACTTC. This chain connects TRBV4-1 to TRBJ2-5, with D perhaps TRBD1 (6 bases). V was trimmed by 4 bases and J by 1 base, leaving 19 bases between them. CDR1 is MGHRA and CDR2 is YSYEKL in the germline V gene. CDR3 length: 17 amino acids.

This clone appeared once. Within the sample, other DNA sequences also encode this same CDR3. The V gene is TRBV5-1, the J gene TRBJ2-1, with D uncertain. The V end lost 0 bases, the J end lost 3 bases, and 4 bases lay between the germline ends. The CDR3 is made up of 13 amino acids. Germline lookup yields CDR1 SGHRS and CDR2 YFSETQ. The CDR3 loop is CASSLDSYNEQFF. In nucleotides, the CDR3 is TGCGCCAGCAGCTTGGACAGCTACAATGAGCAGTTCTTC.

This clone was seen a few times. V usage is TRBV19 and J usage is TRBJ2-7; 9 bases line up with TRBD1. Germline assignment: CDR1 LNHDA and CDR2 SQIVND (reference sequence). With V trimmed by 0 bases and J by 3 bases, 3 bases remained unmatched. The CDR3 covers 15 residues. The CDR3 nucleotides are TGTGCCAGTAGTATAGATGCGACAGGGGGCTACGAGCAGTACTTC. Amino acids: CASSIDATGGYEQYF.

The chain combines TRBV2 with TRBJ2-7; no definite D call. Trimming cost V 6 bases and J 7 bases, with 10 bases left between them. The CDR3 runs to 11 residues. Per germline, CDR1 SNHLY and CDR2 FYNNEI. The CDR3 bases are TGTGCCAGCAGCGAATGGGGAGAGCAGTACTTC. Translation gives CASSEWGEQYF.

This chain links TRBV4-2 with TRBJ2-7, with no clear D. V was cut by 0 bases and J by 3 bases, with 9 bases left in between. The CDR3 covers 14 residues. Per the germline V gene, CDR1 is LGHNA and CDR2 is YNFKEQ. The CDR3 is CASSQDLVGYEQYF. The DNA for the CDR3 is TGTGCCAGCAGCCAAGATTTGGTGGGCTACGAGCAGTACTTC.

The rearrangement links TRBV7-8 to TRBJ2-3, with a possible D match to TRBD2 (5 bases). The V and J ends lost 7 bases and 3 bases respectively, with 8 bases between them. CDR3 length equals 12 residues. Germline V gene lookup returns CDR1 SGHVS and CDR2 FQNEAQ. This CDR3 reads CASNPGTDTQYF. The CDR3 DNA reads TGTGCCAGCAACCCGGGGACAGATACGCAGTATTTT.

CDR3 nucleotide sequence: TGTGCCAGCTCACCCGGGGAAAATCAGCCCCAGCATTTT. Its translation is CASSPGENQPQHF. The chain carries TRBV18 and TRBJ1-5; D remains unclear. CDR3 size: 13 residues. Per the germline V gene, CDR1 is KGHSH and CDR2 is LQKENI. V was trimmed by 3 bases and J by 4 bases, leaving 7 bases between them.